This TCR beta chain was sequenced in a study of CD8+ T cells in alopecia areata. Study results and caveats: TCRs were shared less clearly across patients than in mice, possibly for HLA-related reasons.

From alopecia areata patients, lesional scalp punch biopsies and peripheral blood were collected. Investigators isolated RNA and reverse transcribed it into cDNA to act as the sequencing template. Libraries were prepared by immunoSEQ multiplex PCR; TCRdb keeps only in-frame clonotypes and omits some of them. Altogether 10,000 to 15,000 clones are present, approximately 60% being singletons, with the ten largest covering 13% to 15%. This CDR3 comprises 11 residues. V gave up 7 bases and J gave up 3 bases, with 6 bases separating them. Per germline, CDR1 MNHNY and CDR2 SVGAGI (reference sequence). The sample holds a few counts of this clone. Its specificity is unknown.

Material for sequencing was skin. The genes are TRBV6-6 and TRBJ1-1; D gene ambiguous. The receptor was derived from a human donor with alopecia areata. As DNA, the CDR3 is TGTGCCAGCATTAGGGACACTGAAGCTTTCTTT. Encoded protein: CASIRDTEAFF.